Listed here are 3 T cell receptor beta chains from one sample, sequenced in a study of blood T cells in healthy people across ages. A J-beta primer mix and a sample-barcoded 5' primer were used in a second PCR of about 6 to 12 cycles. MiXCR, run by TCRdb on the 5' RACE reads, gives a single entry per CDR3 protein. This table has some 1.1 million distinct CDR3 sequences, 35% to 40% appearing once. Sequencing was done on a sample of blood. The receptors stem from a man aged 18 to 30 in good health.

The chain uses TRBV20-1 and TRBJ1-1; unclear D gene. The CDR3 has 15 amino acids. CDR1 is DFQATT and CDR2 is SNEGSKA in the germline V gene (reference sequence). V lost 2 bases, J lost 1 base, and 14 bases lay in between. In DNA, the CDR3 is TGCAGTGCTAGAAAGAGCATGTGGGAGAACACTGAAGCTTTCTTT. Its protein is CSARKSMWENTEAFF.

J is TRBJ2-7 and V is TRBV7-2; D is undetermined. The ends were cut back, 0 bases at V and 3 bases at J, with 15 bases in the middle. The germline CDR1 and CDR2 sequences are SGHTA and FQGNSA. The CDR3 loop spans 16 amino acids. CDR3 amino acids: CASSLAETSPNYEQYF. For the CDR3, the DNA is TGTGCCAGCAGCTTAGCGGAGACGTCTCCTAACTACGAGCAGTACTTC.

V is TRBV6-6 and J is TRBJ1-5, with 10 positions matching TRBD1. The CDR3 is made up of 15 amino acids. Germline CDR1 is MNHNY and CDR2 is SVGAGI (reference sequence). The trim removed 6 bases at V and 7 bases at J, leaving 9 bases unmatched. CDR3 nucleotide sequence: TGTGCCAGCAGGGCCGGGACAGGGGCTTTCCAGCCCCAGCATTTT. Its protein is CASRAGTGAFQPQHF.